These 2 T cell receptor beta chains came from one sample sequenced in a study of T cells and Merkel cell carcinoma outcomes. The data were produced by immunoSEQ multiplex PCR, yet TCRdb's version contains in-frame clones alone and is incomplete. The sample records approximately 7,000 clones, 90% being singletons. The sample consisted of tumor tissue from Merkel cell carcinoma. These receptors all come from a human donor with Merkel cell carcinoma.

CDR3 coding DNA: TGTGCCAGCAGACAACCCGCCTCGGGACTAGCGGGCACGAACACCGGGGAGCTGTTTTTT. It encodes CASRQPASGLAGTNTGELFF. The gene calls are TRBV4-2 and TRBJ2-2; the match to TRBD2 covers 12 bases. CDR3 length: 20 residues. CDR1 LGHNA and CDR2 YNFKEQ come from the germline V gene. V lost 6 bases, J lost 0 bases, and 14 bases stayed unmatched.

The chain employs TRBV5-1 and TRBJ2-5; D call uncertain. The CDR3 contains 11 residues. Trimming removed 1 base at V and 5 bases at J, with 3 bases between. Germline V gene sequence: CDR1 SGHRS, CDR2 YFSETQ. This CDR3 reads CASSLFETQYF. CDR3 bases: TGCGCCAGCAGCTTGTTCGAGACCCAGTACTTC.